A single sample is the source of the 22 T cell receptor beta chains below, sequenced in a study of blood T cell repertoires in COVID-19. The assay was immunoSEQ multiplex PCR, and TCRdb's table has in-frame clones only and misses some. The sample includes 120,000 or so clones, less than 90% seen only once; the top ten take 6.6%. Sample: peripheral blood. The receptors derive from a man aged 80 or over with active or convalescent COVID-19.

In DNA form, the CDR3 reads TGTGCCACCAGTCATTCCATCGGTCGTGGGCAGTTCTTC. Residues: CATSHSIGRGQFF. The chain links TRBV15 to TRBJ2-1; no definite D call. Germline assignment: CDR1 LNHNV and CDR2 YYDKDF (reference sequence). V lost 6 bases, J lost 12 bases, and 18 bases lay in between. This CDR3 region has 13 residues.

The chain carries TRBV5-1 and TRBJ2-1; 11 bases map to TRBD2. This CDR3 comprises 14 residues. The V gene end was trimmed by 7 bases and the J gene end by 2 bases; junction bases not matched to a gene: 2. Germline assignment: CDR1 SGHRS and CDR2 YFSETQ. Here the CDR3 DNA reads TGCGCCAGCGCGACTAGCGGGACCTACAATGAGCAGTTCTTC. It specifies CASATSGTYNEQFF.

Only a few counts were recorded for this clone. This chain joins TRBV15 and TRBJ2-3; D is perhaps TRBD2 (5 bases). From germline, CDR1 is LNHNV and CDR2 YYDKDF (reference sequence). V was shortened by 0 bases and J by 3 bases, with 10 bases between the two germline ends. This CDR3 contains 15 residues. CDR3 DNA: TGTGCCACCAGCAGAGATAGAGGGAAAACAGATACGCAGTATTTT. Its protein is CATSRDRGKTDTQYF.

V usage is TRBV5-1 and J usage is TRBJ2-3; 7 nucleotides agree with TRBD1. Per the germline V gene, CDR1 is SGHRS and CDR2 is YFSETQ. This CDR3 is 16 amino acids long. With V trimmed by 4 bases and J by 4 bases, 12 bases remained unmatched. The CDR3 loop reads CASSLETGVVADTQYF. DNA for the CDR3: TGCGCCAGCAGCCTCGAAACAGGGGTAGTCGCAGATACGCAGTATTTT. Variable domain in full (rest from reference TRBV5-1 and TRBJ2-3): KAGVTQTPRYLIKTRGQQVTLSCSPISGHRSVSWYQQTPGQGLQFLFEYFSETQRNKGNFPGRFSGRQFSNSRSEMNVSTLELGDSALYLCASSLETGVVADTQYFGPGTRLTVL.

This clone appeared a few times. The chain joins TRBV29-1 to TRBJ1-1, with a possible D match to TRBD1 (6 bases). Trimming shortened V by 5 bases and J by 2 bases, and 12 bases separated the two germline ends. The CDR3 covers 13 residues. Germline CDR1 is SQVTM and CDR2 is ANQGSEA. For the CDR3, the DNA is TGCAGCGTTTCGAGGGGGACCAACACTGAAGCTTTCTTT. Its protein is CSVSRGTNTEAFF.

The chain has TRBV15 and TRBJ2-2, with 8 bases that match TRBD1. The CDR3 is 16 amino acids. In germline, CDR1 is LNHNV, CDR2 YYDKDF (reference sequence). The trim removed 0 bases at V and 3 bases at J, leaving 3 bases unmatched. The chain's CDR3 is CATSRDRGRDTGELFF. The CDR3 region has the DNA TGTGCCACCAGCAGAGACAGGGGGCGGGACACCGGGGAGCTGTTTTTT.

V and J are TRBV7-3 and TRBJ2-3; D perhaps matches TRBD2 (5 bases). Germline CDR1 reads SGHTA; CDR2 reads FQGTGA. V was cut by 1 base and J by 0 bases, with 17 bases left in between. This CDR3 is built from 18 residues. The CDR3 DNA follows: TGTGCCAGCAGCTTAATTAGAGGAGGAGCGTCTAGCACAGATACGCAGTATTTT. It yields the protein CASSLIRGGASSTDTQYF.

The chain employs TRBV5-4 and TRBJ1-6; D gene unclear. The V gene lost 4 bases and the J gene lost 3 bases, with 11 bases spanning the gap. Germline loops: CDR1 SGHNT, CDR2 YYREEE (reference sequence). The CDR3 consists of 15 residues. CDR3 in DNA: TGTGCCAGCAGCCCCCGTGTAGACTATAATTCACCCCTCCACTTT. It codes for CASSPRVDYNSPLHF.

The rearrangement joins TRBV27 to TRBJ2-3; TRBD2 matches 13 bases. J was trimmed by 4 bases and V by 5 bases; bases with no gene match: 9. CDR3 length: 17 amino acids. Germline CDR1 and CDR2: MNHEY and SMNVEV (reference sequence). CDR3 in amino acids: CASSGRTSGSEADTQYF. CDR3 sequence (DNA): TGTGCCAGCAGTGGAAGGACTAGCGGGAGTGAAGCAGATACGCAGTATTTT.

This clone was detected only once. The genes are TRBV3-1 (or the pseudogene TRBV3-2) and TRBJ2-5; TRBD2 matches at 11 bases. Germline-derived CDR1 and CDR2 are LGHDT and YNNKEL (reference sequence). V trimming: 3 bases; J trimming: 9 bases; junction bases outside the gene matches: 9. The CDR3 consists of 15 residues. The chain's CDR3 is CASSQTSGTYGAQYF. Here the CDR3 DNA reads TGTGCCAGCAGCCAGACTAGCGGGACTTATGGGGCCCAGTACTTC.

The chain couples TRBV28 to TRBJ1-1, with 7 nucleotides matching TRBD1. J was trimmed by 6 bases and V by 3 bases; bases with no gene match: 7. CDR1 and CDR2 from the germline V gene are MDHEN and SYDVKM. The CDR3 has 14 residues. For the CDR3, the DNA is TGTGCCAGCAGTTTTTGGGACAGAACCCCTGAAGCTTTCTTT. It codes for CASSFWDRTPEAFF. The whole variable domain, filled in from reference TRBV28 and TRBJ1-1, reads DVKVTQSSRYLVKRTGEKVFLECVQDMDHENMFWYRQDPGLGLRLIYFSYDVKMKEKGDIPEGYSVSREKKERFSLILESASTNQTSMYLCASSFWDRTPEAFFGQGTRLTVV.

V usage is TRBV5-1 and J usage is TRBJ2-1; 7 bases fit TRBD2. After removal of 0 bases from V and 0 bases from J, the junction contained 9 bases not matched to a gene. The CDR3 is 18 residues long. CDR1 SGHRS and CDR2 YFSETQ come from the germline V gene. CDR3 protein: CASSLVAGTTSSYNEQFF. Written as DNA, the CDR3 is TGCGCCAGCAGCTTGGTGGCAGGGACTACGAGCTCCTACAATGAGCAGTTCTTC.

The chain uses TRBV7-8 and TRBJ2-5; TRBD2 matches 8 bases. Trimming at V came to 5 bases and at J to 6 bases, leaving 11 bases not matched to a gene. This CDR3 contains 15 residues. From germline, CDR1 is SGHVS and CDR2 FQNEAQ. The CDR3 loop reads CASSPRGLAGKTQYF. CDR3 DNA: TGTGCCAGCAGCCCCCGAGGGTTAGCGGGAAAGACCCAGTACTTC.

The gene calls are TRBV13 and TRBJ1-5; tentative D call: TRBD1 (5 bases). V was trimmed by 0 bases and J by 3 bases, leaving 9 bases between them. Germline V lookup: CDR1 PRHDT, CDR2 FYEKMQ (reference sequence). This CDR3 has 15 residues. The CDR3 sequence: CASSLGGTNNQPQHF. The CDR3 DNA reads TGTGCCAGCAGCTTAGGGGGGACTAACAATCAGCCCCAGCATTTT.

With regard to this clone: Within the sample, other DNA sequences also encode this same CDR3. The chain recombines TRBV12-3 or TRBV12-4 with TRBJ1-2, with D perhaps TRBD1 (5 bases). Trimming removed 6 bases from V and 5 bases from J, with 7 bases in between. The CDR3 loop spans 11 amino acids. In nucleotides, the CDR3 is TGTGCCAGCAGCCCAGGGTATGGCTACACCTTC. Translated, it gives CASSPGYGYTF.

V gene TRBV25-1 combines with J gene TRBJ2-1, with 11 bases identical to TRBD1. The CDR3 covers 16 residues. Losses at the gene ends were 4 bases for V and 7 bases for J; bases not matched to a gene: 9. Germline-derived CDR1 and CDR2 are MGHDK and SYGVNS. The CDR3 DNA reads TGTGCCAGCAGTGTTCCCGGGACAGGGGGTAGGAATGAGCAGTTCTTC. It is translated as CASSVPGTGGRNEQFF.

V usage is TRBV6-5 and J usage is TRBJ1-1; possibly TRBD1 for D (5 bases). V was clipped by 0 bases and J by 1 base, with 9 bases between them. The CDR3 loop spans 15 amino acids. Germline V gene data show CDR1 as MNHEY and CDR2 as SVGAGI. The CDR3 sequence: CASSYSGQTNTEAFF. As DNA, the CDR3 is TGTGCCAGCAGTTACTCGGGGCAGACGAACACTGAAGCTTTCTTT.

This chain connects TRBV19 to TRBJ1-2; D gene uncertain. The CDR3 runs 13 residues. Germline V gives CDR1 LNHDA, CDR2 SQIVND (reference sequence). Trimming cost V 5 bases and J 8 bases, with 15 bases left between them. The CDR3 is CASSPGPSWGYTF. The DNA for the CDR3 is TGTGCCAGTAGTCCGGGTCCATCTTGGGGCTACACCTTC.

A remark on this clone: A junction end diverges from the germline sequence, so it may reflect a read error. J is TRBJ2-1 and V is TRBV4-1; maybe TRBD2 (6 bases). This CDR3 region has 17 residues. Germline CDR1 is MGHRA and CDR2 is YSYEKL. CDR3 amino acids: CASSEDSGLLVNHEQFF. CDR3 sequence (DNA): TGCGCCAGCAGCGAAGACTCGGGACTGCTAGTAAACCATGAGCAGTTCTTC.

V is TRBV4-2 and J is TRBJ1-2; 9 nucleotides match TRBD1. CDR1 LGHNA and CDR2 YNFKEQ come from the germline V gene. Losses at the gene ends were 5 bases for V and 5 bases for J; bases not matched to a gene: 9. The CDR3 has 15 amino acids. CDR3 in DNA: TGTGCCAGCAGCGAAGTCGGACAGGGGTATTATGGCTACACCTTC. Protein: CASSEVGQGYYGYTF.

The chain is built from TRBV7-2 and TRBJ2-3; the D gene is possibly TRBD2 (5 bases). The CDR3 sequence is 14 residues long. Per germline, CDR1 SGHTA and CDR2 FQGNSA. Trimming pared 0 bases from V and 6 bases from J, leaving 10 bases between. CDR3 DNA: TGTGCCAGCAGCTTAGCAGTGGGAGTGGATACGCAGTATTTT. Translation gives CASSLAVGVDTQYF.

The V call is TRBV7-6, the J call TRBJ1-2; D remains unclear. Trimming removed 5 bases at V and 7 bases at J, with 8 bases between. Germline assignment: CDR1 SGHVS and CDR2 FNYEAQ. This CDR3 contains 11 residues. CDR3 sequence: CASSVVSGYTF. In nucleotides, the CDR3 is TGTGCCAGCAGCGTAGTCTCTGGCTACACCTTC.